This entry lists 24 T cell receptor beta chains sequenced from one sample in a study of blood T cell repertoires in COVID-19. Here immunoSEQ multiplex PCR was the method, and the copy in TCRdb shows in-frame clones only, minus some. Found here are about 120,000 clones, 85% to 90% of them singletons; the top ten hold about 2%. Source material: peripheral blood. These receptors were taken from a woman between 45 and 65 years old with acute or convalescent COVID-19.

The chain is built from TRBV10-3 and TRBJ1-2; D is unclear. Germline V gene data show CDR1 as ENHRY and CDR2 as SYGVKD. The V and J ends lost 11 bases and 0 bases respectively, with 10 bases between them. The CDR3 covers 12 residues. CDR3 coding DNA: TGTGCCCTGCGCGAGGCTAACTATGGCTACACCTTC. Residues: CALREANYGYTF.

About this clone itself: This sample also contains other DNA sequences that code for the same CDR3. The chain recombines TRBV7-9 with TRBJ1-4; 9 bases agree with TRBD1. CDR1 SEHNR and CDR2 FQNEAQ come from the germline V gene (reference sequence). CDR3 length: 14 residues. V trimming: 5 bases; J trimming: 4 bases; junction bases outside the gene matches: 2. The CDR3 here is CASSPDRGNEKLFF. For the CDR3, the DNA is TGTGCCAGCAGCCCGGACAGGGGTAATGAAAAACTGTTTTTT.

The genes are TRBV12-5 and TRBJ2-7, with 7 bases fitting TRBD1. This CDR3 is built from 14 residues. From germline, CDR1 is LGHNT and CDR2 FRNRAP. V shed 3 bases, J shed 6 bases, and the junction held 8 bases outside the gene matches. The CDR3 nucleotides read TGTGCTAGTGGTTTTGGGACAGAGCTCACCGAGCAGTACTTC. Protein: CASGFGTELTEQYF.

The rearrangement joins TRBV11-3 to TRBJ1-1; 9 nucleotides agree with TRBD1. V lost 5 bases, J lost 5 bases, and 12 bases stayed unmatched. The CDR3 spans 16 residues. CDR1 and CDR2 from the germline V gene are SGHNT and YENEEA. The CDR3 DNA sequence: TGTGCCAGCAGCCCAGAAGGCTGGACAGGGGATACTGAAGCTTTCTTT. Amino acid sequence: CASSPEGWTGDTEAFF.

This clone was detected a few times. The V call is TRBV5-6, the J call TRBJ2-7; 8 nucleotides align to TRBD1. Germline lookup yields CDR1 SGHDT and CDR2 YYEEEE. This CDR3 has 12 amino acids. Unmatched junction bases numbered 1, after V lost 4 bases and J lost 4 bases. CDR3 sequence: CASSDRGYEQYF. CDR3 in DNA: TGTGCCAGCAGCGACAGGGGTTACGAGCAGTACTTC.

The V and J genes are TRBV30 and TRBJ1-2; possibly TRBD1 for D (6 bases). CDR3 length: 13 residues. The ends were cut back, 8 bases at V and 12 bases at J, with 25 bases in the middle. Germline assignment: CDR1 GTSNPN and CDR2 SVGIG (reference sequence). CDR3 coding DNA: TGTGCCCTAGATCTGGGGGCAGCATCACCCGACACCTTC. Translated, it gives CALDLGAASPDTF.

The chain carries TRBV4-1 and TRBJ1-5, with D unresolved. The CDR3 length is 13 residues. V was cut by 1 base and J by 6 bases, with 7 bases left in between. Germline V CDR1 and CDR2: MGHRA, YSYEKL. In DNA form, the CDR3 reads TGCGCCAGCAGCCAAGCATTGAGTCAGCCCCAGCATTTT. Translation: CASSQALSQPQHF.

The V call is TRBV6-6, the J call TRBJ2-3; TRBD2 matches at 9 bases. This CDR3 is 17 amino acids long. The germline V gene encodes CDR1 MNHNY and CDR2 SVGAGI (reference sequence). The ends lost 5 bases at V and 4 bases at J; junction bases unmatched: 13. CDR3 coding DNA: TGTGCCAGCAGTCGGAGTGTGGTAGCGGGAGTCGCAGATACGCAGTATTTT. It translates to CASSRSVVAGVADTQYF.

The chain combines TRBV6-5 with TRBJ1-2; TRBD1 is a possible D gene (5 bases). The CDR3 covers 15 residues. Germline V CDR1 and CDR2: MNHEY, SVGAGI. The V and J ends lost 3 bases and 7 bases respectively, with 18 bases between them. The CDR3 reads CASSYKTGTLSGYTF. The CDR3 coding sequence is TGTGCCAGCAGTTATAAAACAGGAACCCTAAGTGGCTACACCTTC.

This CDR3 is CASQQGSTGELFF. The CDR3 DNA reads TGTGCCTCCCAGCAGGGTAGCACCGGGGAGCTGTTTTTT. The chain links TRBV24-1 to TRBJ2-2; D is possibly TRBD1 (5 bases). Germline CDR1 is KGHDR and CDR2 is SFDVKD. This CDR3 has 13 amino acids. The V end lost 12 bases, the J end lost 4 bases, and 14 bases lay between the germline ends.

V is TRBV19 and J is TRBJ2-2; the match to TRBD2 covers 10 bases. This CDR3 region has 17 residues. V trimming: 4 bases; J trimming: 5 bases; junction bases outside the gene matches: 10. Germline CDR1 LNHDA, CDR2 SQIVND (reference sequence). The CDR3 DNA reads TGTGCCAGTAGTAGTCCCTTGGGACTAGCGCGAACCGGGGAGCTGTTTTTT. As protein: CASSSPLGLARTGELFF.

The CDR3 is CASSLAPLAGGTDTQYF. The DNA of the CDR3 is TGTGCCAGCAGCTTAGCCCCACTAGCGGGAGGCACAGATACGCAGTATTTT. V usage is TRBV7-2 and J usage is TRBJ2-3; 11 positions match TRBD2. Unmatched junction bases numbered 3, after V lost 0 bases and J lost 1 base. The length of the CDR3 is 17 residues. In germline, CDR1 is SGHTA, CDR2 FQGNSA.

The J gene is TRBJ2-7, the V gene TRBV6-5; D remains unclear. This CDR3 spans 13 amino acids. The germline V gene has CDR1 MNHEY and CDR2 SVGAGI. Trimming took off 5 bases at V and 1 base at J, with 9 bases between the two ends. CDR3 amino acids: CASSITDSYEQYF. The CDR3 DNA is TGTGCCAGCAGTATAACAGATTCCTACGAGCAGTACTTC.

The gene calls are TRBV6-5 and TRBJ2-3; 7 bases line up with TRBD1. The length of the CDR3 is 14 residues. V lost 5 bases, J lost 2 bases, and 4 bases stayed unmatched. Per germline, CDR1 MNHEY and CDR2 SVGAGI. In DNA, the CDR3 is TGTGCCAGCAGTCCAGGGACAGACACAGATACGCAGTATTTT. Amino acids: CASSPGTDTDTQYF.

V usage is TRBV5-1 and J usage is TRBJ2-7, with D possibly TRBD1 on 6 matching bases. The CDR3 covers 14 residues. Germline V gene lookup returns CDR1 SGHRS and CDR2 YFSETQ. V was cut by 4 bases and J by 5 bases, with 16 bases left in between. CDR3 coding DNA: TGCGCCAGCAGCACAACAGGGTCCTGGAACGAGCAGTACTTC. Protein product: CASSTTGSWNEQYF. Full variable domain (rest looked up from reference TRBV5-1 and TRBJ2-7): KAGVTQTPRYLIKTRGQQVTLSCSPISGHRSVSWYQQTPGQGLQFLFEYFSETQRNKGNFPGRFSGRQFSNSRSEMNVSTLELGDSALYLCASSTTGSWNEQYFGPGTRLTVT.

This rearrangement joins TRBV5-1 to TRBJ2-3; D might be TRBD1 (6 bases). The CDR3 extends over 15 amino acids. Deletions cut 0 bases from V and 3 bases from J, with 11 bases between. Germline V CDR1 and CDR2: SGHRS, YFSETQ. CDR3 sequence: CASSLAGVRTDTQYF. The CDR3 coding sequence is TGCGCCAGCAGCTTGGCAGGGGTAAGGACAGATACGCAGTATTTT.

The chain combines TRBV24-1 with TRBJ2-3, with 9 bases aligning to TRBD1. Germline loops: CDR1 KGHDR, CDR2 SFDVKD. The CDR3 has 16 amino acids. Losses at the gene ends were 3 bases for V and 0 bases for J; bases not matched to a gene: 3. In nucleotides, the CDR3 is TGTGCCACCAGTGATGGGGACAGGGCTAGCACAGATACGCAGTATTTT. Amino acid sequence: CATSDGDRASTDTQYF.

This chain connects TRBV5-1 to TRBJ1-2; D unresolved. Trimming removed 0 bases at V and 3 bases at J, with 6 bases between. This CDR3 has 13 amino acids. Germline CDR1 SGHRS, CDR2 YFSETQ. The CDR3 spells CASSLVLDYGYTF. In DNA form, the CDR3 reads TGCGCCAGCAGCTTGGTGTTAGACTATGGCTACACCTTC.

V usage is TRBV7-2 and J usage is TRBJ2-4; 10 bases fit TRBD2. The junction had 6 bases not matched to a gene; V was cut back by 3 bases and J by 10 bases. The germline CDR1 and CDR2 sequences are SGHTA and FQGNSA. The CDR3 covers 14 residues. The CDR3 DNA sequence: TGTGCCAGCAGCTTGAGCGGGGGGGCCCTGATTCAGTACTTC. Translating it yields CASSLSGGALIQYF.

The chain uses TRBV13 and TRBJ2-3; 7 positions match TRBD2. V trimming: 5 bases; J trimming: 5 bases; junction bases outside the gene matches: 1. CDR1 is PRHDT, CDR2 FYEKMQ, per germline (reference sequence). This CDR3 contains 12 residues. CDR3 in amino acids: CASSGRGDTQYF. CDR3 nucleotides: TGTGCCAGCAGCGGGAGGGGAGATACGCAGTATTTT.

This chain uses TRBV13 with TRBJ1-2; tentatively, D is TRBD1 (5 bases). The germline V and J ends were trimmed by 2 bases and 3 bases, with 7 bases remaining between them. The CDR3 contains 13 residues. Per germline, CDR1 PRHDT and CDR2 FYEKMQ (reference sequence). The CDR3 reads CASSLPGHYGYTF. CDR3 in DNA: TGTGCCAGCAGCTTACCAGGGCACTATGGCTACACCTTC.

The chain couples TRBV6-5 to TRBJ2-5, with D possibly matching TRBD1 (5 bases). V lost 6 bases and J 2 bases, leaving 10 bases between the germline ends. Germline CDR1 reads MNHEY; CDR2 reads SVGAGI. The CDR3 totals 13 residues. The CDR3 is CASSRTIQETQYF. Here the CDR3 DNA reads TGTGCCAGCAGCCGGACAATTCAAGAGACCCAGTACTTC.

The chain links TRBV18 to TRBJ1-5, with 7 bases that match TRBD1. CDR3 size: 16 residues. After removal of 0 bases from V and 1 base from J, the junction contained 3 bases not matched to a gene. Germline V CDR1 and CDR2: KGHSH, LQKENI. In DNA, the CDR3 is TGTGCCAGCTCACCACCGCAGACAGGGAGCAATCAGCCCCAGCATTTT. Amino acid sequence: CASSPPQTGSNQPQHF.

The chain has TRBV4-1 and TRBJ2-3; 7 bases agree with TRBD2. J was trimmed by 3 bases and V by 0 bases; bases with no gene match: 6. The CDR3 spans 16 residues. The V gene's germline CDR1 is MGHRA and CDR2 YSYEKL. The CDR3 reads CASSQEGSGRTDTQYF. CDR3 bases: TGCGCCAGCAGCCAAGAAGGATCCGGGAGGACAGATACGCAGTATTTT.